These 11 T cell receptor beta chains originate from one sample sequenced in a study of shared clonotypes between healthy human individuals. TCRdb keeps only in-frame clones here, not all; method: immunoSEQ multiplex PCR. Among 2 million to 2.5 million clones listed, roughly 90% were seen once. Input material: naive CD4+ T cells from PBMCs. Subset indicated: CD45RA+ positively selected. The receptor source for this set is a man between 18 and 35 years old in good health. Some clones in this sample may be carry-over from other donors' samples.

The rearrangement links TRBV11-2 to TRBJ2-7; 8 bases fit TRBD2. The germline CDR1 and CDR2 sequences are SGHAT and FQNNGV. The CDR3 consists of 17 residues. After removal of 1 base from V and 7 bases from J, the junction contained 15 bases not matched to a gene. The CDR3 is CASSLVSGVRIPGEQYF. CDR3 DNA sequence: TGTGCCAGCAGCTTAGTTAGCGGGGTAAGAATACCCGGGGAGCAGTACTTC. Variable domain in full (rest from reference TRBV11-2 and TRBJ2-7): EAGVAQSPRYKIIEKRQSVAFWCNPISGHATLYWYQQILGQGPKLLIQFQNNGVVDDSQLPKDRFSAERLKGVDSTLKIQPAKLEDSAVYLCASSLVSGVRIPGEQYFGPGTRLTVT.

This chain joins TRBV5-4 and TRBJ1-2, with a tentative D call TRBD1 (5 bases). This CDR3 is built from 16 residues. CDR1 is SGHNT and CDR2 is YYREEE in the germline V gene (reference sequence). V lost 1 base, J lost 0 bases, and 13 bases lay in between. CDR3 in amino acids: CASSLRGPLANYGYTF. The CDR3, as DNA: TGTGCCAGCAGCTTGCGGGGCCCTTTAGCTAACTATGGCTACACCTTC.

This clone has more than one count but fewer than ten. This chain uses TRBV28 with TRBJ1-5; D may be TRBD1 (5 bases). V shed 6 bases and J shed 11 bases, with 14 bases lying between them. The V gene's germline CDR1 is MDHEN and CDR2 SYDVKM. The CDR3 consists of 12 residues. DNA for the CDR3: TGTGCCAGCAGCTTACGGGACGGATCCCAGCATTTT. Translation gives CASSLRDGSQHF.

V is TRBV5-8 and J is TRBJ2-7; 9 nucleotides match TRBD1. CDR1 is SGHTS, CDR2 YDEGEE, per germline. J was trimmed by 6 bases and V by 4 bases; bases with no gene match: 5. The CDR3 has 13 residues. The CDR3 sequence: CASSRDRVSEQYF. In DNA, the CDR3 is TGTGCCAGCAGCAGGGACAGGGTCAGCGAGCAGTACTTC.

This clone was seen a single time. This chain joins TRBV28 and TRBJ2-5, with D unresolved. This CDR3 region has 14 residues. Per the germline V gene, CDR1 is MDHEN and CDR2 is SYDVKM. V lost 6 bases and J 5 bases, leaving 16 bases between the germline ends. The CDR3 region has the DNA TGTGCCAGCAGCCGGGCTCGGTCGCAGGAGACCCAGTACTTC. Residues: CASSRARSQETQYF.

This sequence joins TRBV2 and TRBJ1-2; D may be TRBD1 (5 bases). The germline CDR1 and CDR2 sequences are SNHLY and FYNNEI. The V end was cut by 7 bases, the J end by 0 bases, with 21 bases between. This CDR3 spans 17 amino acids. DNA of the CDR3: TGTGCCAGCATTCAACGACAGCAACAAGAAGCTAACTATGGCTACACCTTC. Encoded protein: CASIQRQQQEANYGYTF.

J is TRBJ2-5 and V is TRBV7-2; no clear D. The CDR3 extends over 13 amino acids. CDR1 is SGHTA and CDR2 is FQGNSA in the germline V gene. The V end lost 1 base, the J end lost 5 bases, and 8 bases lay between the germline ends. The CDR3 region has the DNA TGTGCCAGCAGCTTAGATGTGTTCGAGACCCAGTACTTC. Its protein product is CASSLDVFETQYF.

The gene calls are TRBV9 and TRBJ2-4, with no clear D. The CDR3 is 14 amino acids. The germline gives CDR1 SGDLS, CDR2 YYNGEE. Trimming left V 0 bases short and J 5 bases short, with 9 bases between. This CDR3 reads CASSVGVGENIQYF. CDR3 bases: TGTGCCAGCAGCGTAGGAGTTGGGGAAAACATTCAGTACTTC.

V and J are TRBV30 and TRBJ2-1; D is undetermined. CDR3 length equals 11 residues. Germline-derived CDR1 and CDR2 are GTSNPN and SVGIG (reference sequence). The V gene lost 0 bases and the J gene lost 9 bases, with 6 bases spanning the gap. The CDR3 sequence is CAWSVVGEQFF. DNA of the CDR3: TGTGCCTGGAGTGTGGTGGGTGAGCAGTTCTTC.

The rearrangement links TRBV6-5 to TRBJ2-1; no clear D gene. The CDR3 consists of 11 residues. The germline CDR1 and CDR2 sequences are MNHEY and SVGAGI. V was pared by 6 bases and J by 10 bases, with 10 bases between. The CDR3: CASRSFGEQFF. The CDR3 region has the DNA TGTGCCAGCAGATCATTCGGGGAGCAGTTCTTC.

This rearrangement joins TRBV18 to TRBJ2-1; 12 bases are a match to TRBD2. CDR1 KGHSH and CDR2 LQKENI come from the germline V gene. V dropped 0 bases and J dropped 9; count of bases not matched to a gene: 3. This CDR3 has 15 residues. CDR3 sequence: CASSPPALAGGEQFF. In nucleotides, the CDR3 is TGTGCCAGCTCACCACCCGCACTAGCGGGAGGTGAGCAGTTCTTC.